Below, 13 T cell receptor beta chains from the same sample are listed, as sequenced in a study of molecular identifiers for immune sequencing clone quantification. TCRdb re-analysed the PCR reads in MiXCR, keeping a single row per CDR3 protein. The table has around 460,000 distinct CDR3 sequences, about 26% seen once. Sequencing used naive CD8+ T cells from blood, with Jurkat cell RNA spiked in. Subset meaning: FACS-sorted CD8+CD4-CCR7+CD45RA+ naive T cells. The receptors here all came from a human donor in good health. Some libraries in this study had Jurkat cell RNA spiked in.

Many counts were recorded for this clonotype. The V gene is TRBV20-1, the J gene TRBJ2-7, with D possibly matching TRBD2 (6 bases). The CDR3 spans 13 residues. Germline values: CDR1 DFQATT, CDR2 SNEGSKA (reference sequence). V dropped 5 bases and J dropped 5 bases, with 16 bases sitting between them. The CDR3 DNA reads as TGCAGTGCTCCTGAGGACGGGAGTGACGAGCAGTACTTC. It codes for CSAPEDGSDEQYF.

In its sample, this clonotype was seen a few times. V and J are TRBV6-6 and TRBJ2-3; a weak D match, TRBD2 (6 bases). The CDR3 loop spans 14 amino acids. Germline CDR1 is MNHNY and CDR2 is SVGAGI (reference sequence). The V end lost 4 bases, the J end lost 8 bases, and 16 bases lay between the germline ends. The CDR3 is CASSSSSLRGTQYF. CDR3 DNA: TGTGCCAGCAGTTCGTCCTCCCTGCGGGGTACGCAGTATTTT.

Note on this clonotype: The missing conserved phenylalanine or tryptophan at the end of this CDR3 makes a read error likely. V gene TRBV4-1 combines with J gene TRBJ1-1; TRBD1 might be the D (6 bases). Germline CDR1 reads MGHRA; CDR2 reads YSYEKL. Trimming removed 3 bases from V and 4 bases from J, with 15 bases in between. This CDR3 is built from 15 residues. CDR3 sequence: CASSQGGGDGTEAFL. The CDR3 DNA follows: TGCGCCAGCAGCCAGGGGGGCGGGGACGGCACTGAAGCTTTCCTT.

The chain carries TRBV29-1 and TRBJ2-7; D is perhaps TRBD1 (5 bases). The length of the CDR3 is 11 residues. Germline V gene lookup returns CDR1 SQVTM and CDR2 ANQGSEA. V was shortened by 5 bases and J by 3 bases, with 8 bases between the two germline ends. The chain's CDR3 is CSVQGYYEQYF. CDR3 DNA sequence: TGCAGCGTTCAGGGTTACTACGAGCAGTACTTC.

This clonotype has a handful of counts. V gene TRBV9 combines with J gene TRBJ1-1; 8 bases map to TRBD1. The J segment lost 3 bases and the V segment lost 2 bases, leaving 12 bases of the junction unmatched. CDR1 SGDLS and CDR2 YYNGEE come from the germline V gene. This CDR3 region has 17 residues. Here the CDR3 reads CASSVAGQGYSDTEAFF. The CDR3 nucleotides are TGTGCCAGCAGCGTCGCTGGACAGGGCTACTCGGACACTGAAGCTTTCTTT.

The chain couples TRBV12-3 or TRBV12-4 to TRBJ2-1, with 11 bases that match TRBD2. The V segment lost 5 bases and the J segment 10 bases; nucleotides outside the gene matches: 13. The CDR3 extends over 16 amino acids. The CDR3 DNA reads TGTGCCAGCAGTCCATATTCCCTAGCGGGAGGTGGAGAGCAGTTCTTC. It codes for CASSPYSLAGGGEQFF.

The chain links TRBV18 to TRBJ1-1; no firm D call. V was trimmed by 2 bases and J by 5 bases, leaving 15 bases between them. The CDR3 has 15 amino acids. Germline-derived CDR1 and CDR2 are KGHSH and LQKENI. This chain's CDR3 is CASSPARGGSTEAFF. Written as DNA, the CDR3 is TGTGCCAGCTCACCAGCTCGGGGAGGAAGTACTGAAGCTTTCTTT.

The V and J genes are TRBV27 and TRBJ2-1; 7 nucleotides line up with TRBD2. Looked up from germline, CDR1 is MNHEY and CDR2 is SMNVEV (reference sequence). The CDR3 spans 16 residues. The ends lost 4 bases at V and 0 bases at J; junction bases unmatched: 6. The CDR3 DNA follows: TGTGCCAGCAGTTCCGGGGTAGCGGGCTCCTACAATGAGCAGTTCTTC. This translates into CASSSGVAGSYNEQFF.

The chain uses TRBV12-3 or TRBV12-4 and TRBJ2-7, with TRBD2 identical over 7 bases. J lost 4 bases, V lost 0 bases, and 6 bases had no gene match. The CDR3 has 15 residues. The CDR3 spells CASSLASAGLYEQYF. The CDR3 DNA reads as TGTGCCAGCAGTTTAGCATCAGCGGGACTTTACGAGCAGTACTTC.

Concerning this clonotype: Since no conserved phenylalanine or tryptophan closes the CDR3, a read error is the likely cause. The V gene is TRBV4-1, the J gene TRBJ2-7; 7 nucleotides line up with TRBD2. Germline loops: CDR1 MGHRA, CDR2 YSYEKL. V lost 2 bases and J lost 0; bases outside the gene matches: 7. The CDR3 consists of 16 residues. The CDR3 is CASSQRAGLSSYEQYL. The DNA of the CDR3 is TGCGCCAGCAGCCAACGAGCGGGGCTAAGCTCCTACGAGCAGTACCTC.

About this clonotype: One end of the junction is discordant with germline, which a read error may explain. The genes are TRBV4-1 and TRBJ2-6; TRBD1 is a possible D gene (5 bases). The CDR3 consists of 16 residues. Looked up from germline, CDR1 is MGHRA and CDR2 is YSYEKL. CDR3 coding DNA: TGCGCCAGCAGCCAAGATAAGGTCTCTGGGGCCCACGTCCTGACTTTC. Residues: CASSQDKVSGAHVLTF.

The V gene is TRBV12-3 or TRBV12-4, the J gene TRBJ2-3; 13 nucleotides match TRBD2. V lost 5 bases, J lost 8 bases, and 7 bases stayed unmatched. The CDR3 covers 15 residues. The CDR3 DNA follows: TGTGCCAGCAGTCTACTAGCGGGGGGGCAGGTTACGCAGTATTTT. Translating it yields CASSLLAGGQVTQYF.

The CDR3 loop is CASSPGQGGISYEQYF. CDR3 sequence (DNA): TGTGCCAGCAGCCCCGGACAGGGGGGGATCTCCTACGAGCAGTACTTC. The chain employs TRBV28 and TRBJ2-7, with 10 bases that match TRBD1. The ends lost 6 bases at V and 0 bases at J; junction bases unmatched: 8. This CDR3 spans 16 amino acids. Per the germline V gene, CDR1 is MDHEN and CDR2 is SYDVKM.